These 28 T cell receptor beta chains were all obtained from the same sample, sequenced in a study of cytomegalovirus exposure and HLA in healthy donors. Assay used: immunoSEQ multiplex PCR; TCRdb lists only in-frame clones, some missing. The sample holds some 140,000 clones, roughly 86% seen once. The sample consisted of PBMCs. These receptor sequences come from a woman in her twenties or thirties in good health and CMV-seronegative.

This clone was seen only a few times. V is TRBV6-4 and J is TRBJ2-3, with D perhaps matching TRBD2 (5 bases). The length of the CDR3 is 14 residues. Between the trimmed V and J ends, which lost 1 base and 4 bases, there was a span of 9 bases. The germline CDR1 and CDR2 sequences are MRHNA and SNTAGT. The chain's CDR3 is CASSDWRAPDTQYF. In DNA form, the CDR3 reads TGTGCCAGCAGTGACTGGCGGGCCCCAGATACGCAGTATTTT.

V and J are TRBV18 and TRBJ2-7; TRBD1 matches 9 bases. The CDR3 runs to 15 residues. V trimming: 3 bases; J trimming: 2 bases; junction bases outside the gene matches: 5. Germline CDR1 reads KGHSH; CDR2 reads LQKENI. CDR3 loop: CASSPEGTGPYEQYF. The DNA of the CDR3 is TGTGCCAGCTCACCTGAGGGGACAGGGCCCTACGAGCAGTACTTC.

The V and J genes are TRBV30 and TRBJ2-3, with a weak D call TRBD2 (7 bases). This CDR3 has 17 residues. CDR1 GTSNPN and CDR2 SVGIG come from the germline V gene (reference sequence). The V end was cut by 0 bases, the J end by 0 bases, with 16 bases between. CDR3 in amino acids: CAWSVFGRGASTDTQYF. CDR3 coding DNA: TGTGCCTGGAGTGTATTTGGTCGGGGGGCTAGCACAGATACGCAGTATTTT.

The V and J genes are TRBV19 and TRBJ2-1; D gene unclear. The CDR3 totals 13 residues. Trimming removed 3 bases at V and 4 bases at J, with 7 bases between. Germline-derived CDR1 and CDR2 are LNHDA and SQIVND (reference sequence). The CDR3 protein is CASSISRYNEQFF. Written as DNA, the CDR3 is TGTGCCAGTAGTATCTCCAGGTACAATGAGCAGTTCTTC.

This sequence joins TRBV5-5 and TRBJ1-5, with TRBD1 matching 8 bases. The CDR3 extends over 20 amino acids. V gave up 0 bases and J gave up 1 base; unmatched junction bases: 15. CDR1 is SGHKS and CDR2 is YYEKEE in the germline V gene (reference sequence). The CDR3, as DNA: TGTGCCAGCAGCTTGGTCTACTCCCCCCCGGGACAGGCGAGCAATCAGCCCCAGCATTTT. Its translation is CASSLVYSPPGQASNQPQHF. Full variable domain (remainder filled in from reference TRBV5-5 and TRBJ1-5): DAGVTQSPTHLIKTRGQQVTLRCSPISGHKSVSWYQQVLGQGPQFIFQYYEKEERGRGNFPDRFSARQFPNYSSELNVNALLLGDSALYLCASSLVYSPPGQASNQPQHFGDGTRLSIL.

This chain joins TRBV5-1 and TRBJ2-1; 8 nucleotides agree with TRBD2. CDR1 and CDR2 (germline): SGHRS, YFSETQ. This CDR3 contains 15 residues. The V segment lost 9 bases and the J segment 8 bases; nucleotides outside the gene matches: 16. The CDR3 here is CATTRGGTGGDEQFF. The CDR3 DNA is TGCGCCACCACTCGGGGGGGTACCGGGGGCGATGAGCAGTTCTTC.

The chain is built from TRBV5-1 and TRBJ2-1; no reliable D call. In germline, CDR1 is SGHRS, CDR2 YFSETQ. V was trimmed by 5 bases and J by 3 bases, leaving 12 bases between them. The CDR3 is 14 residues long. The CDR3: CASSPQTRYNEQFF. CDR3 in DNA: TGCGCCAGCAGTCCCCAGACACGCTACAATGAGCAGTTCTTC.

V gene TRBV5-4 combines with J gene TRBJ1-2; 7 nucleotides agree with TRBD1. Germline V gene data show CDR1 as SGHNT and CDR2 as YYREEE (reference sequence). This CDR3 contains 14 residues. Germline trimming cut 3 bases from V and 0 bases from J; bases unmatched to any gene: 2. CDR3 protein: CASSWDRANYGYTF. In DNA, the CDR3 is TGTGCCAGCAGCTGGGACAGAGCTAACTATGGCTACACCTTC.

This chain joins TRBV7-8 and TRBJ1-4; TRBD1 matches 7 bases. The CDR3 is 16 amino acids. V was pared by 1 base and J by 4 bases, with 6 bases of the junction left unmatched. Germline V gene lookup returns CDR1 SGHVS and CDR2 FQNEAQ. The CDR3 region has the DNA TGTGCCAGCAGCTTAGGCCTACAGGGGCTTAATGAAAAACTGTTTTTT. Its translation: CASSLGLQGLNEKLFF.

A few counts support this clone. The gene calls are TRBV10-3 and TRBJ2-7, with 8 bases identical to TRBD2. The CDR3 loop spans 15 amino acids. CDR1 is ENHRY and CDR2 is SYGVKD in the germline V gene. The V gene end was trimmed by 2 bases and the J gene end by 0 bases; junction bases not matched to a gene: 3. CDR3 coding DNA: TGTGCCATCAGTGAGGTCGGGGGGGACTCCTACGAGCAGTACTTC. Protein: CAISEVGGDSYEQYF.

This rearrangement joins TRBV27 to TRBJ1-2, with unresolved D. The germline V and J ends were trimmed by 8 bases and 2 bases, with 18 bases remaining between them. The CDR3 consists of 15 residues. CDR1 and CDR2 from the germline V gene are MNHEY and SMNVEV (reference sequence). In DNA form, the CDR3 reads TGTGCCAGCCTCTCCCCGGGAGCGGGGAACTATGGCTACACCTTC. Residues: CASLSPGAGNYGYTF.

The V gene is TRBV28, the J gene TRBJ1-1, with 9 positions matching TRBD1. CDR3 length equals 16 residues. Germline V gene data show CDR1 as MDHEN and CDR2 as SYDVKM. Trimming cost V 4 bases and J 4 bases; bases outside gene matches: 10. The CDR3 DNA follows: TGTGCCAGCAGTTCGCCGTCCACAGGGGGCTTCACTGAAGCTTTCTTT. Protein: CASSSPSTGGFTEAFF.

V is TRBV7-8 and J is TRBJ1-4; D might be TRBD1 (5 bases). Trimming removed 4 bases at V and 8 bases at J, with 14 bases between. The CDR3 runs to 14 residues. Germline V gene sequence: CDR1 SGHVS, CDR2 FQNEAQ. CDR3 protein: CASSSGGVKEKLFF. The DNA for the CDR3 is TGTGCCAGCAGCTCCGGGGGGGTAAAGGAAAAACTGTTTTTT.

V and J are TRBV6-6 and TRBJ2-1, with 9 bases aligning to TRBD1. The ends lost 6 bases at V and 8 bases at J; junction bases unmatched: 8. CDR1 MNHNY and CDR2 SVGAGI come from the germline V gene (reference sequence). The CDR3 has 14 amino acids. The CDR3 nucleotides read TGTGCCAGCAGCCCCCCCGGGACAGGGCATGAGCAGTTCTTC. It encodes CASSPPGTGHEQFF.

The chain links TRBV4-2 to TRBJ2-2; possibly TRBD1 for D (6 bases). This CDR3 has 15 residues. CDR1 and CDR2 (germline): LGHNA, YNFKEQ. The V gene lost 1 base and the J gene lost 3 bases, with 9 bases spanning the gap. The CDR3 reads CASSQGGLDTGELFF. The DNA for the CDR3 is TGTGCCAGCAGCCAAGGGGGGCTAGACACCGGGGAGCTGTTTTTT.

This chain uses TRBV7-9 with TRBJ1-2, with D unclear. V lost 7 bases to trimming and J lost 4 bases, with 22 bases between them. Per the germline V gene, CDR1 is SEHNR and CDR2 is FQNEAQ (reference sequence). CDR3 length equals 16 residues. DNA of the CDR3: TGTGCCAGCACCCCCCCAGGCAGGAGGGTTGGCTATGGCTACACCTTC. Translation gives CASTPPGRRVGYGYTF.

CDR3 sequence (DNA): TGCGCCAGCAGCCAGAGGGACAGCCTTAATGAAAAACTGTTTTTT. Translated, it gives CASSQRDSLNEKLFF. This chain uses TRBV4-3 with TRBJ1-4; 7 nucleotides agree with TRBD1. CDR1 and CDR2 from the germline V gene are LGHNA and YSLEER. V dropped 3 bases and J dropped 4; count of bases not matched to a gene: 5. The CDR3 contains 15 residues.

The rearrangement joins TRBV18 to TRBJ1-4; a weak D match, TRBD1 (5 bases). CDR1 and CDR2 (germline): KGHSH, LQKENI. The CDR3 is 13 residues long. V lost 4 bases to trimming and J lost 8 bases, with 11 bases between them. The CDR3 sequence: CASSLPGLEKLFF. CDR3 bases: TGTGCCAGCTCACTCCCAGGGTTAGAAAAACTGTTTTTT.

The chain couples TRBV7-9 to TRBJ1-1, with D unresolved. The CDR3 covers 15 residues. Trimming left V 3 bases short and J 3 bases short, with 14 bases between. The germline V gene has CDR1 SEHNR and CDR2 FQNEAQ (reference sequence). The CDR3 coding sequence is TGTGCCAGCAGCTTTTATGTTGGGCAGCACACTGAAGCTTTCTTT. This gives the protein CASSFYVGQHTEAFF.

This clone came up once. The rearrangement joins TRBV10-3 to TRBJ2-5; 10 bases map to TRBD1. This CDR3 contains 14 residues. V was clipped by 6 bases and J by 5 bases; unmatched bases: 6. Germline V gene lookup returns CDR1 ENHRY and CDR2 SYGVKD. The CDR3 DNA follows: TGTGCCATCAGGGCGGGGACAGGGGAGGAGACCCAGTACTTC. The encoded protein is CAIRAGTGEETQYF.

The V call is TRBV14, the J call TRBJ1-2; 7 nucleotides align to TRBD1. CDR1 SGHDN and CDR2 FVKESK come from the germline V gene. Trimming at V came to 4 bases and at J to 7 bases, leaving 6 bases not matched to a gene. The CDR3 totals 13 residues. The CDR3 sequence: CASSRPGGSGYTF. As DNA, the CDR3 is TGTGCCAGCAGCCGGCCAGGGGGTAGTGGCTACACCTTC.

This chain connects TRBV5-6 to TRBJ2-2, with 12 bases fitting TRBD2. The V segment lost 4 bases and the J segment 3 bases; nucleotides outside the gene matches: 4. The CDR3 sequence is 16 residues long. The germline CDR1 and CDR2 sequences are SGHDT and YYEEEE. In nucleotides, the CDR3 is TGTGCCAGCAGCCGGACTAGCGGGGTGGACACCGGGGAGCTGTTTTTT. Its protein is CASSRTSGVDTGELFF.

This clone was recorded only once. The V gene is TRBV7-2, the J gene TRBJ2-7, with TRBD1 identical over 8 bases. The ends lost 1 base at V and 4 bases at J; junction bases unmatched: 6. The CDR3 contains 15 residues. Germline values: CDR1 SGHTA, CDR2 FQGNSA. The CDR3 nucleotides are TGTGCCAGCAGCTTAGGTGGGCAGGGGGCTTACGAGCAGTACTTC. This sequence encodes CASSLGGQGAYEQYF.

The sample holds a few counts of this clone. The CDR3 region has the DNA TGTGCCAGCAGCCCGCAGAGGGTTGAAACAGATACGCAGTATTTT. Amino acid sequence: CASSPQRVETDTQYF. V is TRBV5-5 and J is TRBJ2-3, with a possible D match to TRBD2 (5 bases). The V gene lost 4 bases and the J gene lost 3 bases, with 15 bases spanning the gap. Germline values: CDR1 SGHKS, CDR2 YYEKEE (reference sequence). The CDR3 loop spans 15 amino acids.

The rearrangement uses TRBV18 and TRBJ1-1; 9 bases are shared with TRBD1. V was clipped by 5 bases and J by 5 bases; unmatched bases: 9. CDR1 is KGHSH, CDR2 LQKENI, per germline. The CDR3 has 15 amino acids. CDR3 coding DNA: TGTGCCAGCTCAGCAACAGGGGGCGCGGATACTGAAGCTTTCTTT. Residues: CASSATGGADTEAFF. The whole variable domain, filled in from reference TRBV18 and TRBJ1-1, reads NAGVMQNPRHLVRRRGQEARLRCSPMKGHSHVYWYRQLPEEGLKFMVYLQKENIIDESGMPKERFSAEFPKEGPSILRIQQVVRGDSAAYFCASSATGGADTEAFFGQGTRLTVV.

In nucleotides, the CDR3 is TGTGCCAGCAGTGAAGTGGGCGGGGGGGCAGATACGCAGTATTTT. Translation: CASSEVGGGADTQYF. The chain uses TRBV2 and TRBJ2-3; 9 bases map to TRBD2. CDR1 and CDR2 (germline): SNHLY, FYNNEI. The CDR3 is 15 amino acids. The V gene end was trimmed by 1 base and the J gene end by 4 bases; junction bases not matched to a gene: 3.

This chain links TRBV19 with TRBJ2-3; 8 bases align to TRBD2. The junction had 2 bases not matched to a gene; V was cut back by 5 bases and J by 4 bases. The V gene's germline CDR1 is LNHDA and CDR2 SQIVND (reference sequence). This CDR3 contains 13 residues. Written as DNA, the CDR3 is TGTGCCAGTAGTTCCGGGGGGGCAGATACGCAGTATTTT. This gives the protein CASSSGGADTQYF.

This rearrangement joins TRBV6-6 to TRBJ1-2; the match to TRBD1 covers 9 bases. J gave up 4 bases and V 2 bases, and 8 bases lay outside the gene matches. Per the germline V gene, CDR1 is MNHNY and CDR2 is SVGAGI (reference sequence). This CDR3 has 16 amino acids. CDR3 sequence: CASSYQTGGGTYGYTF. The CDR3 DNA is TGTGCCAGCAGTTACCAGACAGGGGGGGGGACCTATGGCTACACCTTC.